Each of the 30 T cell receptor beta chains below was sequenced from the same sample in a study of OX40 agonist ivuxolimab in advanced cancers. Clones were read by immunoSEQ multiplex PCR, and TCRdb kept only the in-frame ones, dropping some. The profile shows tens of thousands of clones, about four fifths of them singletons. This specimen consisted of CD4+ or CD8+ T cells sorted from blood, obtained in a trial of the OX40 agonist ivuxolimab. The source of these receptors is an adult with an advanced solid tumor such as melanoma, head and neck, liver or kidney cancer.

V gene TRBV28 combines with J gene TRBJ2-1; D unresolved. The V and J ends lost 2 bases and 1 base respectively, with 6 bases between them. Germline V gene lookup returns CDR1 MDHEN and CDR2 SYDVKM. The CDR3 contains 14 residues. CDR3 coding DNA: TGTGCCAGCAGTTTACAGGTATCCTACAATGAGCAGTTCTTC. Encoded protein: CASSLQVSYNEQFF.

The chain combines TRBV7-2 with TRBJ2-3; D may correspond to TRBD1 or TRBD2 (7 bases each). Trimming cost V 1 base and J 0 bases, with 17 bases left between them. This CDR3 contains 18 residues. The germline V gene has CDR1 SGHTA and CDR2 FQGNSA. CDR3: CASSLGAGGGGSTDTQYF. In nucleotides, the CDR3 is TGTGCCAGCAGCTTAGGCGCAGGGGGGGGCGGTAGCACAGATACGCAGTATTTT.

About this clone: The junction departs from the called germline gene at one end, perhaps through a read error. The chain links TRBV19 to TRBJ1-2; TRBD1 matches at 7 bases. Germline V lookup: CDR1 LNHDA, CDR2 SQIVND (reference sequence). The CDR3 loop spans 13 amino acids. The DNA for the CDR3 is TGTGTCAGTAGTAAGGGACAGATCTATGGCTACACCTTC. This codes for CVSSKGQIYGYTF.

The chain is built from TRBV6-5 and TRBJ2-7; D is unresolved. CDR1 MNHEY and CDR2 SVGAGI come from the germline V gene. The CDR3 spans 10 residues. Deletions cut 7 bases from V and 6 bases from J, with 7 bases between. In nucleotides, the CDR3 is TGTGCCAGCAATAAAGGCGAGCAGTACTTC. Protein sequence: CASNKGEQYF.

The CDR3 is CASSDLLREQGVRGYTF. CDR3 sequence (DNA): TGTGCCAGCAGTGACTTACTCCGGGAACAGGGTGTTCGTGGCTACACCTTC. The rearrangement links TRBV6-4 to TRBJ1-2, with D perhaps matching TRBD1 (6 bases). There are 17 residues in the CDR3. Looked up from germline, CDR1 is MRHNA and CDR2 is SNTAGT. Deletions cut 1 base from V and 7 bases from J, with 22 bases between.

The chain links TRBV5-4 to TRBJ2-3; 8 bases fit TRBD2. Germline CDR1 reads SGHNT; CDR2 reads YYREEE (reference sequence). CDR3 length: 16 amino acids. The junction had 10 bases not matched to a gene; V was cut back by 0 bases and J by 7 bases. The CDR3 sequence: CASSLGGGTLKNTQYF. CDR3 in DNA: TGTGCCAGCAGCTTGGGCGGGGGGACCTTAAAGAATACGCAGTATTTT.

The V call is TRBV19, the J call TRBJ2-1; D ambiguous. The CDR3 is made up of 14 amino acids. CDR1 is LNHDA and CDR2 is SQIVND in the germline V gene (reference sequence). V dropped 6 bases and J dropped 4 bases, with 13 bases sitting between them. This CDR3 is CASSFWAAYNEQFF. The CDR3, as DNA: TGTGCCAGTAGCTTCTGGGCGGCTTACAATGAGCAGTTCTTC.

This rearrangement joins TRBV5-1 to TRBJ1-2, with D hard to call. CDR3 size: 13 residues. Germline CDR1 and CDR2: SGHRS and YFSETQ. The V and J ends lost 0 bases and 7 bases respectively, with 10 bases between them. CDR3 residues: CASSLAGGRGYTF. CDR3 coding DNA: TGCGCCAGCAGCTTGGCCGGAGGCCGTGGCTACACCTTC.

The chain recombines TRBV11-2 with TRBJ2-7; D not resolved. V was shortened by 1 base and J by 0 bases, with 7 bases between the two germline ends. Germline V gives CDR1 SGHAT, CDR2 FQNNGV. CDR3 size: 14 residues. The CDR3 is CASSLGQSSYEQYF. The CDR3 DNA is TGTGCCAGCAGCTTAGGTCAGAGCTCCTACGAGCAGTACTTC. Complete variable domain (other parts from reference TRBV11-2 and TRBJ2-7): EAGVAQSPRYKIIEKRQSVAFWCNPISGHATLYWYQQILGQGPKLLIQFQNNGVVDDSQLPKDRFSAERLKGVDSTLKIQPAKLEDSAVYLCASSLGQSSYEQYFGPGTRLTVT.

The chain joins TRBV7-2 to TRBJ2-3; TRBD1 aligns across 7 bases. This CDR3 is built from 16 residues. V shed 6 bases and J 0 bases; nucleotides not matched to a gene: 9. Germline V gene sequence: CDR1 SGHTA, CDR2 FQGNSA. The CDR3 coding sequence is TGTGCCAGCAGAAACACTTTACAGGGGAGCACAGATACGCAGTATTTT. It yields the protein CASRNTLQGSTDTQYF. The complete variable domain, with remaining parts taken from reference TRBV7-2 and TRBJ2-3, reads GAGVSQSPSNKVTEKGKDVELRCDPISGHTALYWYRQSLGQGLEFLIYFQGNSAPDKSGLPSDRFSAERTGGSVSTLTIQRTQQEDSAVYLCASRNTLQGSTDTQYFGPGTRLTVL.

This sequence joins TRBV29-1 and TRBJ1-6; D ambiguous. This CDR3 region has 12 residues. CDR1 is SQVTM and CDR2 is ANQGSEA in the germline V gene. Trimming shortened V by 5 bases and J by 6 bases, and 8 bases separated the two germline ends. The CDR3 DNA sequence: TGCAGCGTTAGGGAGGGTAATTCACCCCTCCACTTT. Residues: CSVREGNSPLHF.

This clone was seen more than once but under ten times. V and J are TRBV29-1 and TRBJ1-1, with D unresolved. Per the germline V gene, CDR1 is SQVTM and CDR2 is ANQGSEA. The CDR3 loop spans 12 amino acids. DNA of the CDR3: TGCGGCAGCAGGACTGCGTGGACTGAAGCTTTCTTT. Translation gives CGSRTAWTEAFF.

The rearrangement uses TRBV2 and TRBJ2-2; unclear D gene. The CDR3 has 14 amino acids. The germline gives CDR1 SNHLY, CDR2 FYNNEI. Trimming cost V 6 bases and J 0 bases, with 8 bases left between them. The CDR3 DNA follows: TGTGCCAGCAGGGCCTCCTCGAACACCGGGGAGCTGTTTTTT. It codes for CASRASSNTGELFF.

The V call is TRBV10-3, the J call TRBJ2-5; the D gene could be TRBD1 or TRBD2 (5 bases each). Deletions cut 4 bases from V and 5 bases from J, with 26 bases between. The CDR3 contains 18 residues. The V gene's germline CDR1 is ENHRY and CDR2 SYGVKD. In nucleotides, the CDR3 is TGTGCCATCAGTGCGGGTAGGGGAGCATCCCCCGGGATTGAGACCCAGTACTTC. Translation gives CAISAGRGASPGIETQYF.

The chain uses TRBV6-5 and TRBJ1-1; maybe TRBD1 (6 bases). CDR3 length: 12 residues. V lost 4 bases and J lost 8, with 11 bases in between. Germline V CDR1 and CDR2: MNHEY, SVGAGI. The CDR3 DNA reads TGTGCCAGCAGTTTACACGGGACAGAAGCTTTCTTT. Its translation: CASSLHGTEAFF.

A single count supports this clone. The genes are TRBV28 and TRBJ1-2; 7 nucleotides line up with TRBD1. This CDR3 contains 15 residues. Unmatched junction bases numbered 8, after V lost 3 bases and J lost 4 bases. Per the germline V gene, CDR1 is MDHEN and CDR2 is SYDVKM. CDR3 nucleotides: TGTGCCAGCAGTTTGGTAGGGGGCGGGATCTATGGCTACACCTTC. Protein product: CASSLVGGGIYGYTF.

The chain joins TRBV5-1 to TRBJ1-1; D ambiguous. CDR1 is SGHRS and CDR2 is YFSETQ in the germline V gene. Trimming shortened V by 4 bases and J by 3 bases, and 10 bases separated the two germline ends. CDR3 size: 13 residues. CDR3 protein: CASSTELDTEAFF. The CDR3 DNA is TGCGCCAGCAGCACTGAATTAGACACTGAAGCTTTCTTT.

The gene calls are TRBV18 and TRBJ1-2; tentatively, D is TRBD1 (6 bases). With 3 bases removed from V and 7 bases from J, the gap between germline ends came to 27 bases. Germline V gene lookup returns CDR1 KGHSH and CDR2 LQKENI. This CDR3 has 18 amino acids. CDR3 amino acids: CASSPLNNRDPFRGGYTF. In DNA, the CDR3 is TGTGCCAGCTCACCTTTAAACAACAGGGACCCCTTTCGGGGTGGCTACACCTTC.

The chain employs TRBV28 and TRBJ1-6; 7 bases align to TRBD1. CDR3 length: 15 amino acids. Germline assignment: CDR1 MDHEN and CDR2 SYDVKM. V lost 5 bases, J lost 9 bases, and 10 bases stayed unmatched. CDR3 sequence reads: CASSPMTGRVSPLHF. Here the CDR3 DNA reads TGTGCCAGCAGTCCAATGACAGGGAGGGTTTCACCCCTCCACTTT.

This chain links TRBV7-2 with TRBJ1-1; D call uncertain. Trimming took 1 base from V and 8 from J, leaving 8 bases between them. Germline V gene lookup returns CDR1 SGHTA and CDR2 FQGNSA. CDR3 length: 12 amino acids. CDR3 loop: CASSLDFFEAFF. In DNA form, the CDR3 reads TGTGCCAGCAGCTTAGACTTTTTCGAAGCTTTCTTT.

The chain recombines TRBV19 with TRBJ2-1; 11 bases are a match to TRBD2. The CDR3 spans 17 residues. CDR1 is LNHDA, CDR2 SQIVND, per germline (reference sequence). The trim removed 4 bases at V and 0 bases at J, leaving 5 bases unmatched. CDR3 sequence (DNA): TGTGCCAGTAGTAAGGGACTAGCGGCGAGCTCCTACAATGAGCAGTTCTTC. Its protein is CASSKGLAASSYNEQFF.

Only one count was recorded for this clone. This chain connects TRBV15 to TRBJ2-7, with TRBD1 matching 9 bases. The CDR3 runs to 15 residues. The V segment lost 3 bases and the J segment 2 bases; nucleotides outside the gene matches: 5. Germline V gene sequence: CDR1 LNHNV, CDR2 YYDKDF (reference sequence). The CDR3 loop is CATSRGGQGTYEQYF. CDR3 sequence (DNA): TGTGCCACCAGCAGGGGAGGACAGGGGACCTACGAGCAGTACTTC.

DNA of the CDR3: TGTGCCAGCAGCCAAGTATTGGGGGGAGAGACCCAGTACTTC. It is translated as CASSQVLGGETQYF. The chain links TRBV14 to TRBJ2-5, with TRBD2 as a possible D gene (6 bases). The V and J ends lost 1 base and 4 bases respectively, with 10 bases between them. This CDR3 has 14 residues. Germline CDR1 reads SGHDN; CDR2 reads FVKESK.

The chain employs TRBV18 and TRBJ1-1, with D tentatively TRBD1 (6 bases). Germline V lookup: CDR1 KGHSH, CDR2 LQKENI. Trimming cost V 3 bases and J 6 bases, with 14 bases left between them. The CDR3 is 14 residues long. The CDR3 coding sequence is TGTGCCAGCTCACCCGGAGGGGGGCCCGCTGAAGCTTTCTTT. Translation: CASSPGGGPAEAFF.

The chain is built from TRBV11-2 and TRBJ1-2; D unclear. The CDR3 is 15 amino acids. The V gene lost 2 bases and the J gene lost 5 bases, with 15 bases spanning the gap. CDR1 is SGHAT and CDR2 is FQNNGV in the germline V gene. CDR3 loop: CASSLLKETAYGYTF. The CDR3 coding sequence is TGTGCCAGCAGCTTACTCAAAGAGACGGCGTATGGCTACACCTTC.

The CDR3 nucleotides are TGTGCCAGCAGTACAGGTAGGGGTCAGCCCCAGCATTTT. Translation: CASSTGRGQPQHF. The chain uses TRBV6-5 and TRBJ1-5, with a weak D call TRBD1 (5 bases). The V end lost 5 bases, the J end lost 6 bases, and 11 bases lay between the germline ends. The CDR3 totals 13 residues. The germline gives CDR1 MNHEY, CDR2 SVGAGI.

For this clone: At one boundary the junction diverges from the germline segment, which might be a read error. The chain recombines TRBV11-3 with TRBJ2-3; no definite D call. CDR1 and CDR2 from the germline V gene are SGHNT and YENEEA. This CDR3 contains 12 residues. The CDR3 loop reads CASSLDADTQYF. The CDR3 DNA reads TGTGCCAGCAGCCTAGACGCAGATACGCAGTATTTT. Full variable domain (missing parts from reference TRBV11-3 and TRBJ2-3): EAGVVQSPRYKIIEKKQPVAFWCNPISGHNTLYWYLQNLGQGPELLIRYENEEAVDDSQLPKDRFSAERLKGVDSTLKIQPAELGDSAVYLCASSLDADTQYFGPGTRLTVL.

The gene calls are TRBV29-1 and TRBJ2-7; the D gene is possibly TRBD2 (6 bases). The CDR3 runs to 13 residues. Trimming cost V 6 bases and J 3 bases, with 15 bases left between them. Germline CDR1 SQVTM, CDR2 ANQGSEA. CDR3 DNA: TGCAGCGTGGGGGGACGGGCGCTCTACGAGCAGTACTTC. This translates into CSVGGRALYEQYF.

This sequence joins TRBV2 and TRBJ2-3; no firm D call. Trimming cost V 5 bases and J 8 bases, with 20 bases left between them. Germline-derived CDR1 and CDR2 are SNHLY and FYNNEI. The CDR3 extends over 15 amino acids. The CDR3 spells CASSSGDSAWGTQYF. CDR3 nucleotide sequence: TGTGCCAGCAGTAGTGGAGACTCTGCATGGGGTACGCAGTATTTT.

This clone was detected a few times. This rearrangement joins TRBV7-9 to TRBJ2-7, with 8 bases matching TRBD1. Germline loops: CDR1 SEHNR, CDR2 FQNEAQ (reference sequence). V dropped 2 bases and J dropped 6; count of bases not matched to a gene: 15. This CDR3 is built from 17 residues. Written as DNA, the CDR3 is TGTGCCAGCAGCTTAATTGGAGGCAGGGGGCAGTCTGGCGAGCAGTACTTC. Translated: CASSLIGGRGQSGEQYF.